This note documents a single TCR beta chain sequence. The data stem from a study of blood T cell repertoires in COVID-19. Study-wide background: T cells, B-cell-depleted T cells, or PBMCs provided the cDNA or gDNA that served as material.

This CDR3 contains 14 residues. Per the germline V gene, CDR1 is SGHRS and CDR2 is YFSETQ. The V and J ends lost 3 bases and 4 bases, in that order; junction bases with no gene match: 6. TCRdb's copy holds only in-frame clones and misses some; the assay was immunoSEQ multiplex PCR. The sample consists of 280,000 or so clones, roughly 86% of them appearing once. V gene TRBV5-1 combines with J gene TRBJ2-7; 8 bases map to TRBD1. This receptor was obtained from a young woman who had recovered from COVID-19. The sample taken for sequencing was peripheral blood. In DNA form, the CDR3 reads TGCGCCAGCAGCTCGACAGGGGAGCGGTACGAGCAGTACTTC. This sequence encodes CASSSTGERYEQYF.